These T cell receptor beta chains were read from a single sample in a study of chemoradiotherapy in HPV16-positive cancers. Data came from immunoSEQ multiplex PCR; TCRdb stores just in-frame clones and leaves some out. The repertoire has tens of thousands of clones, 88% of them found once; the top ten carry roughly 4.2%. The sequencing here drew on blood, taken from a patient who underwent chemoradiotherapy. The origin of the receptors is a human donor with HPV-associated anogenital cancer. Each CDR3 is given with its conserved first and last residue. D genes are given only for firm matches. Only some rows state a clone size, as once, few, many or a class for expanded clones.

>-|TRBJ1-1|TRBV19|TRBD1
TGTGCCAGTAGTTGGGACAGGGGGGATGCTGAAGCTTTCTTT
CASSWDRGDAEAFF
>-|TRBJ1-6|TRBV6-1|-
TGTGCCAGCAGTACCATGAGCTCCTATAATTCACCCCTCCACTTT
CASSTMSSYNSPLHF
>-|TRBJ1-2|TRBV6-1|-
TGTGCCAGCAGTGACACACCCCAGGGGCTCTATGGCTACACCTTC
CASSDTPQGLYGYTF
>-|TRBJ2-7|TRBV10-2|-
TGCGCCAGCAGAACCGCGAGTAGCGCCTCCTACGAGCAGTACTTC
CASRTASSASYEQYF
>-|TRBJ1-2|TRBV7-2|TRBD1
TGTGCCAGCAGCCATTGGGAATTACAGGGGGCACTGAATGGCTACACCTTC
CASSHWELQGALNGYTF
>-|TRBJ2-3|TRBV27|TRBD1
TGTGCCAGCAGTTGGGGGACAGGGATGCATACGCAGTATTTT
CASSWGTGMHTQYF
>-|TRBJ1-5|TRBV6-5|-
TGTGCCAGCAGTCTCACAGCTAGCAATCAGCCCCAGCATTTT
CASSLTASNQPQHF
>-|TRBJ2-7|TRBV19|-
TGTGCCAGTAGCTATCGGGACTCACCCTCTTGGAACGAGCAGTACTTC
CASSYRDSPSWNEQYF
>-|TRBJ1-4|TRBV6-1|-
TGTGCCAGCAGGACCCGGGGCCTCGATAATGAAAAACTGTTTTTT
CASRTRGLDNEKLFF
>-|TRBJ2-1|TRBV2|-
TGTGCCAGCAGTGCTAAGTGGAGCTCCTACAATGAGCAGTTCTTC
CASSAKWSSYNEQFF
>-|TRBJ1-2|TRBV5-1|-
TGCGCCAGCAGCTTGGACAGTATTACGTTGGGCTACACCTTC
CASSLDSITLGYTF
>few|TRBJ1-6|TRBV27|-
TGTGCCAGCAGTTTAGCGGCAGCCGTTAATTCACCCCTCCACTTT
CASSLAAAVNSPLHF
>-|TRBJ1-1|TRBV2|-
TGTGCCAGCATTACCCAAGGGGCAGGGATCCACACTGAAGCTTTCTTT
CASITQGAGIHTEAFF
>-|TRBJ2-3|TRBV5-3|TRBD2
TGTGCCAGAAGCTCGGGACTAGCGGGAGATGGAGATACGCAGTATTTT
CARSSGLAGDGDTQYF
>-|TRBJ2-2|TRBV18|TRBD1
TGTGCCAGCTCACCGGTGGACAGGGCCGACACCGGGGAGCTGTTTTTT
CASSPVDRADTGELFF
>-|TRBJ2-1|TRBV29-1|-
TGCAGCGTTGAAAGGGGGGGGGCGAGTGGTGAGCAGTTCTTC
CSVERGGASGEQFF
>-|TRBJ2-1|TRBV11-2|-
TGTGCCAGCAGCCCCCTGGGAATCCTTGGGAATGAGCAGTTCTTC
CASSPLGILGNEQFF
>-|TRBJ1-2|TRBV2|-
TGTGCCAGCAGTGAAGAGATCCCGGGTGCAAGCAACTATGGCTACACCTTC
CASSEEIPGASNYGYTF
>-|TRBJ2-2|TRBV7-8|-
TGTGCCAGCAGCTTAATAAGATTTGCTGGGAGCACCGGGGAGCTGTTTTTT
CASSLIRFAGSTGELFF
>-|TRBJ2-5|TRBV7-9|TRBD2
TGTGCCAGCAGCCCTCCCCTTGGCGGGAGGGAGACCCAGTACTTC
CASSPPLGGRETQYF
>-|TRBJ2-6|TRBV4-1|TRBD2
TGCGCCAGCAGCCATTACACCCCGCTAGCGGGGGGCTCTGGGGCCAACGTCCTGACTTTC
CASSHYTPLAGGSGANVLTF
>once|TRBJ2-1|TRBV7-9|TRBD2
TGTGCCAGCAGCTCCCGTGGTAGCGGGGGGGCAGATGAGCAGTTCTTC
CASSSRGSGGADEQFF
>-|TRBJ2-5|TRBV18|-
TGTGCCAGCTCATTTCAGGGGGGAGAGACCCAGTACTTC
CASSFQGGETQYF
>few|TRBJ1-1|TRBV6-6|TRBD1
TGTGCCAGCAGACGCGACAGGGCGGAAGCTTTCTTT
CASRRDRAEAFF
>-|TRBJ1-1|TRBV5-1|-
TGCGCCAGCAGTGGGCGGGGAGGAGGGGACACTGAAGCTTTCTTT
CASSGRGGGDTEAFF
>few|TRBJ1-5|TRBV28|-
TGTGCCAGCCAGGCGCAGGCCAATCAGCCCCAGCATTTT
CASQAQANQPQHF
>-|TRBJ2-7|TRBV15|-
TGTGCCACCAGCAGAGGCTCCGGCTCTCAGGGGGAGCAGTACTTC
CATSRGSGSQGEQYF
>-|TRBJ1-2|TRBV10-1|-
TGCGCCAGCAGTGAGGGTTCGACAGGAGGCTACACCTTC
CASSEGSTGGYTF
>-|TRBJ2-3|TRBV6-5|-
TGTGCCAGCAGCAATGGAGGGGCCCCCACAGATACGCAGTATTTT
CASSNGGAPTDTQYF
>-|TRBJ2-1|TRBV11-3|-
TGTGCCAGCAGCCCCGGCTCTAGTTTCCACCGTGAGCAGTTCTTC
CASSPGSSFHREQFF
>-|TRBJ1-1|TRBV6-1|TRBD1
TGTGCCAGCAGTGAAGTGGGACAGGGAGCTAACACTGAAGCTTTCTTT
CASSEVGQGANTEAFF
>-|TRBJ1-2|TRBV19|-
TGTGCCAGTAGGGAGGGTCCGGATGGCTACACCTTC
CASREGPDGYTF
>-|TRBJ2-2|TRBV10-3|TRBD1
TGTGCCATCAGTGAGTTCTCATACGACAGGGGGCTAGCCGGGGAGCTGTTTTTT
CAISEFSYDRGLAGELFF
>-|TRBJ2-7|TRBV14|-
TGTGCCAGCAGCCCGCTGCTAGGGAGCTACGAGCAGTACTTC
CASSPLLGSYEQYF
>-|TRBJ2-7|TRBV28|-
TGTGCCAGCAGTATCTCCAGGGTGAGTCCCTACGAGCAGTACTTC
CASSISRVSPYEQYF
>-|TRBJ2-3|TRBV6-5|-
TGTGCCAGCAGTTCCAACACAGATACGCAGTATTTT
CASSSNTDTQYF
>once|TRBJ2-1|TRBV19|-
TGTGCCAGTAGAAGAAGTCACGTAGCCCTCTCCTACAATGAGCAGTTCTTC
CASRRSHVALSYNEQFF
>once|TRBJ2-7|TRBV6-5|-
TGTGCCAGCAGTTATACCCTGGGGCCATCCTACGAGCAGTACTTC
CASSYTLGPSYEQYF
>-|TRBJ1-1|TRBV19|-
TGTGCCAGTAGTATAGGTCTCCGGGAGTTTGGGAACACTGAAGCTTTCTTT
CASSIGLREFGNTEAFF
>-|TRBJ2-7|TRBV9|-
TGTGCCAGCAGCGTAGAATATACTACCTACGAGCAGTACTTC
CASSVEYTTYEQYF
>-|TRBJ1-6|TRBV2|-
TGTGCCAGCCAGCAGGAGGGTGGTAATTCACCCCTCCACTTT
CASQQEGGNSPLHF
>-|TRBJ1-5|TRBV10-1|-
TGCGCCACCGGGGGGGGGAATCAGCCCCAGCATTTT
CATGGGNQPQHF
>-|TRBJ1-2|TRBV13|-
TGTGCCAGCAGCCTCACAGAAAACTATGGCTACACCTTC
CASSLTENYGYTF
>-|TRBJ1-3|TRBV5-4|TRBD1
TGTGCCAGCAGCTTGTTGCAGGGGGAAGGAAACACCATATATTTT
CASSLLQGEGNTIYF
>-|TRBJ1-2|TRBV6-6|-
TGTGCCAGCAGTTACTCGAACGGGGGATTAAACTATGGCTACACCTTC
CASSYSNGGLNYGYTF
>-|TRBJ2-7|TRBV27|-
TGTGCCAGCAGTTGGAGCGGGTCCCCTGGGGAGCAGTACTTC
CASSWSGSPGEQYF
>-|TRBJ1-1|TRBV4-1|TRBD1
TGCGCCAGCAGCGCAGGACAGGGGTGGAGCACTGAAGCTTTCTTT
CASSAGQGWSTEAFF
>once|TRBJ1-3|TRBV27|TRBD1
TGTGCCAGCAGCATTAACAGGGGGTTAACCGGAAACACCATATATTTT
CASSINRGLTGNTIYF
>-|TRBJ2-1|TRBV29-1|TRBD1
TGCAGCGTGGGACGGGACAGCTCCTACAATGAGCAGTTCTTC
CSVGRDSSYNEQFF
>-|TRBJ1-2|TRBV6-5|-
TGTGCCAGCGCCCTATACTTCTCGGCAAACTATGGCTACACCTTC
CASALYFSANYGYTF
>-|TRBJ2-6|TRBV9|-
TGTGCCAGCAGCGTACCGGCCGGGGCCAACGTCCTGACTTTC
CASSVPAGANVLTF
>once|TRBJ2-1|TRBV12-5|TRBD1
TGTGCTAGTGGTTTGGTCGGCAGGGGGCATAGCAATGAGCAGTTCTTC
CASGLVGRGHSNEQFF
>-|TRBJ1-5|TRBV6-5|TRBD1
TGTGCCAGCAGCAACAGGGGTTATCAGCCCCAGCATTTT
CASSNRGYQPQHF
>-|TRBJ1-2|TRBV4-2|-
TGTGCCAGCAGCCAAGAATGGGGGCCGGGCTATGGCTACACCTTC
CASSQEWGPGYGYTF
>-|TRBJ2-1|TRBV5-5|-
TGTGCCAGCAGCAGTTTCAGCCAGGGGAGGGACAATGAGCAGTTCTTC
CASSSFSQGRDNEQFF
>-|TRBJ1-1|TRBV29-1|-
TGCAGCGTTGACTGGGTAACGGGGACTGAAGCTTTCTTT
CSVDWVTGTEAFF
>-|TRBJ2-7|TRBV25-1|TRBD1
TGTGCCAGCAGCTGGACAGGCGGCTACGAGCAGTACTTC
CASSWTGGYEQYF
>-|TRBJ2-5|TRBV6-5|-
TGTGCCAGCAACTACCTGAAGCAAGAGACCCAGTACTTC
CASNYLKQETQYF